Listed below are T cell receptor beta chains from one sample, sequenced in a study of blood T cell repertoires in COVID-19. Clones were read by immunoSEQ multiplex PCR, and TCRdb kept only the in-frame ones, dropping some. The table records approximately 74,000 clones, approximately 88% of them present only once. The sample was peripheral blood. Receptors were obtained from an older man with active or convalescent COVID-19. Both conserved end residues are part of each CDR3. The D gene is left open where the match is weak.

TRBJ2-7 | . | TRBV11-3 | TGTGCCAGCAGTAGTCAATGGGCGGGAGAGCAGTACTTC | CASSSQWAGEQYF
TRBJ1-6 | . | TRBV5-4 | TGTGCCAGCAGCTTGGCTACAGGGTCTAGTTCACCCCTCCACTTT | CASSLATGSSSPLHF
TRBJ1-5 | . | TRBV28 | TGTGCCAGCAGTTTATCGGGTGGGGGGAATAGCAATCAGCCCCAGCATTTT | CASSLSGGGNSNQPQHF
TRBJ2-2 | . | TRBV2 | TGTGCCAGCAGTTCTGTGGGGGAGCTGTTTTTT | CASSSVGELFF
TRBJ2-2 | . | TRBV6-6 | TGTGCCAGCAAGACCACAGGGTACGGCGGGGAGCTGTTTTTT | CASKTTGYGGELFF
TRBJ2-5 | TRBD1 | TRBV30 | TGTGCCTGGATAGCCTCCCCGACAGGGGAAGGAGAGACCCAGTACTTC | CAWIASPTGEGETQYF
TRBJ2-1 | TRBD2 | TRBV7-2 | TGTGCCAGCAGCTGGACTAGCGGGGTAAAAAGTGAGCAGTTCTTC | CASSWTSGVKSEQFF
TRBJ2-2 | . | TRBV4-3 | TGCGCCAGCAGCCCCAGCGTATCGAACACCGGGGAGCTGTTTTTT | CASSPSVSNTGELFF
TRBJ2-5 | . | TRBV6-2/TRBV6-3 | TGTGCCAGCAGTTACTCTTCGGGGGTCAGGCAGACCCAGTACTTC | CASSYSSGVRQTQYF
TRBJ2-5 | TRBD1 | TRBV23-1 | TGCGCCAGCAGTCAACCACGGACAGGGGACCAAGAGACCCAGTACTTC | CASSQPRTGDQETQYF
TRBJ1-1 | TRBD1 | TRBV6-1 | TGTGCCAGCAGTGACGGACAGGGGGGGTTTTTAAACACTGAAGCTTTCTTT | CASSDGQGGFLNTEAFF
TRBJ1-1 | TRBD1 | TRBV2 | TGTGCCAGCAGTGTGACAGGGGTTATGAACACTGAAGCTTTCTTT | CASSVTGVMNTEAFF
TRBJ1-2 | TRBD1 | TRBV5-1 | TGCGCCAGCAGCTTCTACAGGGGCTATGGCTACACCTTC | CASSFYRGYGYTF